These 22 T cell receptor beta chains were all obtained from the same sample, sequenced in a study of blood T cell repertoires in COVID-19 (dated by TCRdb to between 2020 and 2021). Libraries were prepared through the immunoSEQ multiplex PCR assay. Held by TCRdb, this immuneACCESS table contains in-frame sequences only and omits some clones. Under half of the omission traces to an unresolved V gene where checked; the cause of the rest is unknown. A total of approximately 220,000 clones appear in this sample, roughly 80% of them only once. The ten top clones hold 7.9% of the sample. What was sequenced was peripheral blood. The receptors come from a woman older than 75 with acute or convalescent COVID-19.

The V gene is TRBV11-3, the J gene TRBJ1-5; 8 nucleotides align to TRBD1. Germline assignment: CDR1 SGHNT and CDR2 YENEEA. Unmatched junction bases numbered 6, after V lost 1 base and J lost 4 bases. The CDR3 loop spans 16 amino acids. The CDR3 sequence: CASSLGYRGENQPQHF. DNA of the CDR3: TGTGCCAGCAGCTTAGGATACAGGGGGGAAAATCAGCCCCAGCATTTT. The full variable domain, completed using reference TRBV11-3 and TRBJ1-5, is EAGVVQSPRYKIIEKKQPVAFWCNPISGHNTLYWYLQNLGQGPELLIRYENEEAVDDSQLPKDRFSAERLKGVDSTLKIQPAELGDSAVYLCASSLGYRGENQPQHFGDGTRLSIL.

The DNA for the CDR3 is TGTGCCAGTAGTATCATCGGGTACACCGGGGAGCTGTTTTTT. This sequence encodes CASSIIGYTGELFF. The chain uses TRBV19 and TRBJ2-2; D is ambiguous. Germline V gene sequence: CDR1 LNHDA, CDR2 SQIVND (reference sequence). CDR3 length equals 14 residues. V gave up 3 bases and J gave up 3 bases, with 8 bases separating them. The full variable domain, completed using reference TRBV19 and TRBJ2-2, is DGGITQSPKYLFRKEGQNVTLSCEQNLNHDAMYWYRQDPGQGLRLIYYSQIVNDFQKGDIAEGYSVSREKKESFPLTVTSAQKNPTAFYLCASSIIGYTGELFFGEGSRLTVL.

The chain links TRBV3-1 (or the pseudogene TRBV3-2) to TRBJ2-4; 10 positions match TRBD1. The CDR3 covers 18 residues. Germline V gene data show CDR1 as LGHDT and CDR2 as YNNKEL (reference sequence). The J segment lost 7 bases and the V segment lost 4 bases, leaving 16 bases of the junction unmatched. The CDR3 spells CASSLTRQGAMGDNIQYF. CDR3 DNA sequence: TGTGCCAGCAGCCTTACCCGACAGGGGGCGATGGGAGATAACATTCAGTACTTC.

The chain is built from TRBV29-1 and TRBJ2-1; 13 bases match TRBD2. The CDR3 contains 16 residues. Germline CDR1 is SQVTM and CDR2 is ANQGSEA. V shed 5 bases, J shed 1 base, and the junction held 5 bases outside the gene matches. In nucleotides, the CDR3 is TGCAGCGTTTTCGGGACTAGCGGGACGTCCTACAATGAGCAGTTCTTC. Translating gives CSVFGTSGTSYNEQFF.

The chain carries TRBV3-1 (or the pseudogene TRBV3-2) and TRBJ1-2; D perhaps matches TRBD1 (5 bases). The CDR3 sequence is 15 residues long. Per the germline V gene, CDR1 is LGHDT and CDR2 is YNNKEL (reference sequence). V was trimmed by 0 bases and J by 7 bases, leaving 15 bases between them. CDR3 amino acids: CASSQDGQGRGGYTF. The CDR3 DNA reads TGTGCCAGCAGCCAAGATGGGCAGGGTAGAGGTGGCTACACCTTC.

The V and J genes are TRBV5-6 and TRBJ2-1; D might be TRBD2 (7 bases). Germline loops: CDR1 SGHDT, CDR2 YYEEEE. This CDR3 has 14 amino acids. Trimming pared 2 bases from V and 9 bases from J, leaving 15 bases between. CDR3 region: CASSFKGGAGEQFF. In nucleotides, the CDR3 is TGTGCCAGCAGCTTTAAAGGGGGGGCAGGTGAGCAGTTCTTC.

CDR3 sequence reads: CASSDRAGAGTEAFF. CDR3 DNA sequence: TGTGCCAGCAGTGACAGAGCAGGGGCAGGTACTGAAGCTTTCTTT. The chain has TRBV6-4 and TRBJ1-1; possible D gene TRBD1, 6 bases. V gave up 2 bases and J gave up 5 bases, with 15 bases separating them. Germline lookup yields CDR1 MRHNA and CDR2 SNTAGT. The CDR3 length is 15 residues.

In this sample, this clone turned up a few times. This sequence joins TRBV15 and TRBJ2-7; D is perhaps TRBD2 (6 bases). V was pared by 6 bases and J by 4 bases, with 13 bases between. Germline assignment: CDR1 LNHNV and CDR2 YYDKDF (reference sequence). There are 13 residues in the CDR3. CDR3 coding DNA: TGTGCCACCAGTACAGAACGGGGGTACGAGCAGTACTTC. Translated: CATSTERGYEQYF.

This clone was counted between two and nine times. This chain joins TRBV7-9 and TRBJ2-7, with D perhaps matching TRBD2 (6 bases). Germline V gene data show CDR1 as SEHNR and CDR2 as FQNEAQ (reference sequence). This CDR3 spans 14 amino acids. V was clipped by 1 base and J by 6 bases, with 13 bases between them. DNA of the CDR3: TGTGCCAGCAGCTTAGTGGAGGGGCTGGGCGAGCAGTACTTC. Protein sequence: CASSLVEGLGEQYF.

The V and J genes are TRBV7-6 and TRBJ2-7; D not resolved. CDR1 is SGHVS, CDR2 FNYEAQ, per germline. CDR3 size: 15 residues. The V gene lost 5 bases and the J gene lost 0 bases, with 14 bases spanning the gap. The CDR3 sequence is CASSRTPGRSYEQYF. DNA for the CDR3: TGTGCCAGCAGCCGTACTCCGGGTCGCTCCTACGAGCAGTACTTC.

The rearrangement joins TRBV3-1 (or the pseudogene TRBV3-2) to TRBJ2-4; TRBD2 might be the D (6 bases). CDR1 and CDR2 (germline): LGHDT, YNNKEL (reference sequence). Deletions cut 1 base from V and 0 bases from J, with 13 bases between. This CDR3 spans 17 amino acids. The CDR3 here is CASSQGVSGLAKNIQYF. For the CDR3, the DNA is TGTGCCAGCAGCCAAGGGGTTAGCGGACTAGCCAAAAACATTCAGTACTTC.

V usage is TRBV4-2 and J usage is TRBJ2-1; tentatively, D is TRBD2 (5 bases). Trimming shortened V by 1 base and J by 7 bases, and 14 bases separated the two germline ends. Germline V gives CDR1 LGHNA, CDR2 YNFKEQ. CDR3 size: 15 residues. In DNA, the CDR3 is TGTGCCAGCAGCCAAGGCCCGACCCCGGGGAATGAGCAGTTCTTC. It encodes CASSQGPTPGNEQFF.

V is TRBV19 and J is TRBJ1-5; TRBD1 matches 9 bases. Germline CDR1 is LNHDA and CDR2 is SQIVND (reference sequence). This CDR3 comprises 14 residues. V lost 6 bases, J lost 7 bases, and 7 bases stayed unmatched. The CDR3 nucleotides read TGTGCCAGTAGCGTAACAGGGGGCAGGCAGCCCCAGCATTTT. Translation: CASSVTGGRQPQHF. Together with reference TRBV19 and TRBJ1-5, the CDR3 gives the full variable domain: DGGITQSPKYLFRKEGQNVTLSCEQNLNHDAMYWYRQDPGQGLRLIYYSQIVNDFQKGDIAEGYSVSREKKESFPLTVTSAQKNPTAFYLCASSVTGGRQPQHFGDGTRLSIL.

The genes are TRBV5-1 and TRBJ2-3, with TRBD2 matching over 11 bases. The CDR3 length is 16 residues. Germline CDR1 is SGHRS and CDR2 is YFSETQ. V trimming: 0 bases; J trimming: 5 bases; junction bases outside the gene matches: 5. DNA for the CDR3: TGCGCCAGCAGCTTGGAGTCTAGCGGGGGGATAGATACGCAGTATTTT. Its translation: CASSLESSGGIDTQYF.

The chain links TRBV2 to TRBJ2-1, with 10 nucleotides matching TRBD2. Trimming took 0 bases from V and 4 from J; bases not matched to a gene: 12. Germline V gives CDR1 SNHLY, CDR2 FYNNEI. This CDR3 contains 19 residues. CDR3 region: CASSEAGSGGLNKYNEQFF. CDR3 DNA: TGTGCCAGCAGTGAAGCTGGTAGCGGGGGGCTAAATAAGTACAATGAGCAGTTCTTC.

This sequence joins TRBV14 and TRBJ2-1, with 9 bases aligning to TRBD2. V lost 5 bases, J lost 5 bases, and 7 bases stayed unmatched. This CDR3 is built from 15 residues. From germline, CDR1 is SGHDN and CDR2 FVKESK. CDR3 in amino acids: CASSSRTSVDNEQFF. The DNA of the CDR3 is TGTGCCAGCAGCTCCCGGACTAGCGTTGACAATGAGCAGTTCTTC. Using reference TRBV14 and TRBJ2-1 for the parts outside the CDR3, the full variable domain is EAGVTQFPSHSVIEKGQTVTLRCDPISGHDNLYWYRRVMGKEIKFLLHFVKESKQDESGMPNNRFLAERTGGTYSTLKVQPAELEDSGVYFCASSSRTSVDNEQFFGPGTRLTVL.

This clone was seen a few times. The chain recombines TRBV2 with TRBJ1-6; D is uncertain. The V end was cut by 3 bases, the J end by 6 bases, with 12 bases between. The length of the CDR3 is 15 residues. Germline V gene lookup returns CDR1 SNHLY and CDR2 FYNNEI. The CDR3 bases are TGTGCCAGCAGTGAGTACGAACGGGGTAATTCACCCCTCCACTTT. This sequence encodes CASSEYERGNSPLHF.

The chain links TRBV19 to TRBJ2-7; 7 bases are shared with TRBD1. The CDR3 has 13 residues. The junction had 10 bases not matched to a gene; V was cut back by 9 bases and J by 5 bases. Germline CDR1 is LNHDA and CDR2 is SQIVND (reference sequence). The CDR3 DNA reads TGTGCCAGCCTAGACAGGGAATCCCACGAGCAGTACTTC. It codes for CASLDRESHEQYF.

This clone was counted once. The V gene is TRBV18, the J gene TRBJ2-4, with D unresolved. Germline CDR1 KGHSH, CDR2 LQKENI. V lost 0 bases to trimming and J lost 5 bases, with 11 bases between them. The CDR3 is 15 residues long. The DNA of the CDR3 is TGTGCCAGCTCACCACCCGTTTTACAGCAAAACATTCAGTACTTC. This translates into CASSPPVLQQNIQYF.

The J gene is TRBJ1-1, the V gene TRBV11-2; tentatively, D is TRBD1 (5 bases). The CDR3 is made up of 16 amino acids. Per germline, CDR1 SGHAT and CDR2 FQNNGV. V lost 6 bases and J 1 base, leaving 18 bases between the germline ends. CDR3 sequence (DNA): TGTGCCAGCAGGCCAGGGTCTGGGGGGAAGAACACTGAAGCTTTCTTT. It is translated as CASRPGSGGKNTEAFF.

The V and J genes are TRBV5-1 and TRBJ2-1; 7 bases line up with TRBD2. CDR3 size: 15 residues. V trimming: 4 bases; J trimming: 4 bases; junction bases outside the gene matches: 8. Germline V CDR1 and CDR2: SGHRS, YFSETQ. In DNA form, the CDR3 reads TGCGCCAGCAGCGGGGAAGCGGGGCCGTACAATGAGCAGTTCTTC. Its protein product is CASSGEAGPYNEQFF.

The rearrangement links TRBV11-2 to TRBJ2-5; TRBD2 agrees at 7 bases. The germline CDR1 and CDR2 sequences are SGHAT and FQNNGV. CDR3 length: 14 residues. Losses at the gene ends were 1 base for V and 4 bases for J; bases not matched to a gene: 3. The CDR3 region has the DNA TGTGCCAGCAGCTTAGGGGGCGGGGGAGAGACCCAGTACTTC. Translating gives CASSLGGGGETQYF.